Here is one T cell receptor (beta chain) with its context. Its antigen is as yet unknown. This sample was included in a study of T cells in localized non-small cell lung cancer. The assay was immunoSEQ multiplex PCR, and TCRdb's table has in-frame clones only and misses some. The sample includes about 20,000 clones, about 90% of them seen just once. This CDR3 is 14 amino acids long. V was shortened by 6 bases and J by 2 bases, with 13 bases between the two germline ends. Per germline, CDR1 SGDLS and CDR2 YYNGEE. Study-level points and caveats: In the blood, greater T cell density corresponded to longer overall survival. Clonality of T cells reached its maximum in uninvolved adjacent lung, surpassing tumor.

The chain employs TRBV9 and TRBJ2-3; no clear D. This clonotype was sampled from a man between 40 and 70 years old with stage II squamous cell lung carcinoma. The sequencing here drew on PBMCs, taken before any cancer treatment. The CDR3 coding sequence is TGTGCCAGCACCTTCTCTTCCCACACAGATACGCAGTATTTT. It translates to CASTFSSHTDTQYF.